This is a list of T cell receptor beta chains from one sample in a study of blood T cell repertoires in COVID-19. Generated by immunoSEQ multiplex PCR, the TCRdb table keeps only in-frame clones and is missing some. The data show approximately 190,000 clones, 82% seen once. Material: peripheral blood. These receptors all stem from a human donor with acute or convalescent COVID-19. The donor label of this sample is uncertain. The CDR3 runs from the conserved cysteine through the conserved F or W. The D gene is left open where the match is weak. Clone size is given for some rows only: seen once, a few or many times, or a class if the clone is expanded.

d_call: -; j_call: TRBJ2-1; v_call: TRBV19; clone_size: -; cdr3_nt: TGTGCCAGTAGTGTGGCGCTAGCTGCCTACAATGAGCAGTTCTTC; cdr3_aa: CASSVALAAYNEQFF
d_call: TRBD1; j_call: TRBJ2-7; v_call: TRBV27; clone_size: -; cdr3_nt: TGTGCCAGCAGTTTAGGGGGGACAGGACTTTACGAGCAGTACTTC; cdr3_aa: CASSLGGTGLYEQYF
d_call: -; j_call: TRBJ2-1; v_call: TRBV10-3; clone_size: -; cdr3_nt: TGTGCCATCACAAGGACAGCCGGGGACAATGAGCAGTTCTTC; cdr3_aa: CAITRTAGDNEQFF
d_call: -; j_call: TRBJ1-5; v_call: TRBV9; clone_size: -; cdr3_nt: TGTGCCAGCAGCGTAGGGGGGGGTCAGCCCCAGCATTTT; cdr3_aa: CASSVGGGQPQHF
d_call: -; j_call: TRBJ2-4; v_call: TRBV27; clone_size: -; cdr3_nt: TGTGCCAGCAGTTTATATGGCGGTAAAAACATTCAGTACTTC; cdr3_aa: CASSLYGGKNIQYF
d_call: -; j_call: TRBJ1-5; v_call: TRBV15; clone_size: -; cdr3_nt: TGTGCCACCAGCAGAGGTGGGGCCCTTAGCAATCAGCCCCAGCATTTT; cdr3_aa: CATSRGGALSNQPQHF
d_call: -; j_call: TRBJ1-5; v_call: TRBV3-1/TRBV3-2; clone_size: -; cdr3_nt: TGTGCCAGCAGCCAGGGGGAGGGCTTAGGCAATCAGCCCCAGCATTTT; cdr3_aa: CASSQGEGLGNQPQHF
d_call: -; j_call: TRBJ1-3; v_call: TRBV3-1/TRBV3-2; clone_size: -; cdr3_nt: TGTGCCAGCAGCCGTCCTGCCTTAAATTCAGGGAACACCATATATTTT; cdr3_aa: CASSRPALNSGNTIYF
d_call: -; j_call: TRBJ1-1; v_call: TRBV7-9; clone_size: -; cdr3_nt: TGTGCCAGCAGCTTAGCTGACAGTATGAACACTGAAGCTTTCTTT; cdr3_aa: CASSLADSMNTEAFF
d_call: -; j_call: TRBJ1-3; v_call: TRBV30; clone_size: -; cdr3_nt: TGTGCCTGGAGTGCCCGGACAGCGAGCTCTGGAAACACCATATATTTT; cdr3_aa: CAWSARTASSGNTIYF
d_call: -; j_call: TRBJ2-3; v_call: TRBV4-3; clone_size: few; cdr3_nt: TGCGCCAGCAGCCCCCGCGGGGCAGGGCGCACAGATACGCAGTATTTT; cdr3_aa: CASSPRGAGRTDTQYF
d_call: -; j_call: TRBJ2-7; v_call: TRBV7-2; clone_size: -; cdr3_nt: TGTGCCAGCAGCTTAGACAGTCCCTACGAGCAGTACTTC; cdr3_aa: CASSLDSPYEQYF
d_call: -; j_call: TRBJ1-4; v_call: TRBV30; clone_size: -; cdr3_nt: TGTGCCTGGAGTATGGTGGCGGGGAAACTGTTTTTT; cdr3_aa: CAWSMVAGKLFF
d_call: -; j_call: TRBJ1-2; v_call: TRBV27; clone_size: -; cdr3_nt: TGTGCCAGCAGTCTACAGGGTGGCTATGGCTACACCTTC; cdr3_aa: CASSLQGGYGYTF
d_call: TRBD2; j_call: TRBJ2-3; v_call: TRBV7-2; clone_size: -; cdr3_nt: TGTGCCAGCAGCTTTAGCGGGAGGGATACGCAGTATTTT; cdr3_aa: CASSFSGRDTQYF
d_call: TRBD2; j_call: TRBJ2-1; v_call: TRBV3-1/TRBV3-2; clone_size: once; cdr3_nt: TGTGCCAGCAGCCAAGGGACTAGCGGGAGAAGGGGTGAGCAGTTCTTC; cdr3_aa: CASSQGTSGRRGEQFF
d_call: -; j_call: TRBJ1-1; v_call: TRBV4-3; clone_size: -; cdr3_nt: TGCGCCAGCAGCCCCGGGGGGCAGGGCACTGAAGCTTTCTTT; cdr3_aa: CASSPGGQGTEAFF
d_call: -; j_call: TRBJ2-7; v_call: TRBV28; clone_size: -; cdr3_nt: TGTGCCAGCAGGTCTTCCTACGAGCAGTACTTC; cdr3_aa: CASRSSYEQYF
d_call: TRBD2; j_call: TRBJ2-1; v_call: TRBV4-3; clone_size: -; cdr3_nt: TGCGCCAGCAGCCAATCGGGACTAGCGGGATGGGATGAGCAGTTCTTC; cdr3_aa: CASSQSGLAGWDEQFF
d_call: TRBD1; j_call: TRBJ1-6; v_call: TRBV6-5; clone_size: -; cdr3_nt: TGTGCCAGCAGTTCCCGGGACAGACAGCTTTATTCACCCCTCCACTTT; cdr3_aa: CASSSRDRQLYSPLHF
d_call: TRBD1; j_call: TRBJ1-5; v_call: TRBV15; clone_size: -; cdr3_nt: TGTGCCACCAGCAGGCCTGAGGACAGGGGACGACAGCCCCAGCATTTT; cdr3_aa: CATSRPEDRGRQPQHF
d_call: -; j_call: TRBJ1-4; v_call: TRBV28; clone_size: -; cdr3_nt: TGTGCCAGCGGAGGCAGGCTCGAAAAACTGTTTTTT; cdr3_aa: CASGGRLEKLFF
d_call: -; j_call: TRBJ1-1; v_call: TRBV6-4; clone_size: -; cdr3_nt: TGTGCCAGCAGGGAGGGAGGTATGAACACTGAAGCTTTCTTT; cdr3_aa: CASREGGMNTEAFF
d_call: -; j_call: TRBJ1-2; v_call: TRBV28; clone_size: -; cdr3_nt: TGTGCCAGCAGTATAGACAGTAACTATGGCTACACCTTC; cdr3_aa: CASSIDSNYGYTF
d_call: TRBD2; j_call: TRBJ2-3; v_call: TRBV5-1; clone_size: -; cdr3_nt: TGCGCCAGCAGCCTGCTAGCGGACACAGATACGCAGTATTTT; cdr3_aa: CASSLLADTDTQYF
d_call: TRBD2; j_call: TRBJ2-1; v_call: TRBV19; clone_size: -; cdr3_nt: TGTGCCAGTAGTATAGTGACTAGCGGGAAGAGTGAGCAGTTCTTC; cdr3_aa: CASSIVTSGKSEQFF
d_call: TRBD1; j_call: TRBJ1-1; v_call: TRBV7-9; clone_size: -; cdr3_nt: TGTGCCAGCAGCCCCGACGGGACAGCGAACACTGAAGCTTTCTTT; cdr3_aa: CASSPDGTANTEAFF
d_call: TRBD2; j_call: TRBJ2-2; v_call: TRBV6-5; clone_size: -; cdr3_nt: TGTGCCAGCAGTCGTCTGGGACTAGCTCCCGGGGAGCTGTTTTTT; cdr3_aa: CASSRLGLAPGELFF
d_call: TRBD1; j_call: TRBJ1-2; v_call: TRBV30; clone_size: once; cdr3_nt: TGTGCCTGGGGGACAGGGTATGACGGCTACACCTTC; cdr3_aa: CAWGTGYDGYTF
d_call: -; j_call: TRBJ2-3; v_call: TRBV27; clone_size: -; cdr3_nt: TGTGCCAGCAGTCCAGGACTACCCGGGGGAGTAGATACGCAGTATTTT; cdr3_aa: CASSPGLPGGVDTQYF
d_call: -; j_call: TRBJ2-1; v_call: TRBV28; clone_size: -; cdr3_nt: TGTGCCAGCAGTCGTCCGGGGTACCGATCTAGGAGGAATGAGCAGTTCTTC; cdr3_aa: CASSRPGYRSRRNEQFF
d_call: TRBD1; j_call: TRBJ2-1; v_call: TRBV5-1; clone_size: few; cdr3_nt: TGCGCCAGCAGCCTGAGACAGGGGGAGGGCAATGAGCAGTTCTTC; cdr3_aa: CASSLRQGEGNEQFF
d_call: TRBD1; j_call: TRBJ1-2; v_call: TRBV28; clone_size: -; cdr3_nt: TGTGCCAGCAGTTCTCCCGGGACAGGGGGAGCGTGGGGCTACACCTTC; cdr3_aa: CASSSPGTGGAWGYTF
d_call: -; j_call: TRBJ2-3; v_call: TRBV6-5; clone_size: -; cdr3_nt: TGTGCCAGCAGCACTGACAGGACCACAGATACGCAGTATTTT; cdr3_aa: CASSTDRTTDTQYF
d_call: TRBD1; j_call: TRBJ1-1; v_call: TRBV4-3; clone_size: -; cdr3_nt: TGCGCCAGCAGCCAAGGGACAGGGAAGACTGAAGCTTTCTTT; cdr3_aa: CASSQGTGKTEAFF
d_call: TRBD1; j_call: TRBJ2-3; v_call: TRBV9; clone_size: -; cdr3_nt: TGTGCCAGCACCCCGATCGACAGGGGGAGACCAGATACGCAGTATTTT; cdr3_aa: CASTPIDRGRPDTQYF
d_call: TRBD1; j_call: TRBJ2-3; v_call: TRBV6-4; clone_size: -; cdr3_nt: TGTGCCAGCAGTCTGACAGGGGGAGCAGATACGCAGTATTTT; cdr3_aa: CASSLTGGADTQYF
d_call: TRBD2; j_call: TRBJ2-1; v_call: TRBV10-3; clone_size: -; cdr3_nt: TGTGCCATCAGAAAGGGACTAGCGGGAGGGGATGAGCAGTTCTTC; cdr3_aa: CAIRKGLAGGDEQFF
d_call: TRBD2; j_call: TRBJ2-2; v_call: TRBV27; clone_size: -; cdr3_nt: TGTGCCAGCAGTCCCGCGGGAGAGAAGCTGTTTTTT; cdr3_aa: CASSPAGEKLFF
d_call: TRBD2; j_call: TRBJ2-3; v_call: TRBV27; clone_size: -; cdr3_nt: TGTGCCAGCAGTTTATGGCCCTTCGGGCGGGAGGGCCCGACAGATACGCAGTATTTT; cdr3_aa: CASSLWPFGREGPTDTQYF
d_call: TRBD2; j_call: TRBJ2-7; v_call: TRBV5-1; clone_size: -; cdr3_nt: TGCGCCAGCAGCTTGGGGGGGACTACCGAGCAGTACTTC; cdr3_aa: CASSLGGTTEQYF
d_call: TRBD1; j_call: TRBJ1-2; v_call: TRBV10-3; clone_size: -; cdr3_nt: TGTGCCATCCGTTTAACAGGGGGGCCGGACTATGGCTACACCTTC; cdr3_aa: CAIRLTGGPDYGYTF
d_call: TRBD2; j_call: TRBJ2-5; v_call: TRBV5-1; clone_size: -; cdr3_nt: TGCGCCAGCAGCTCAGAGGGAGGGAAGACCCAGTACTTC; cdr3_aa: CASSSEGGKTQYF
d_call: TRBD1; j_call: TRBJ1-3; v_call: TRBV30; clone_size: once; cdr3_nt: TGTGCCTGGAGTGGGACAGGGCTATACACCATATATTTT; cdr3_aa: CAWSGTGLYTIYF
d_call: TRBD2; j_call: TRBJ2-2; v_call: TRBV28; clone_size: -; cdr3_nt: TGTGCCAGCAGTCCGGCGGGGGTCCTTTGGAGCGGGGAGCTGTTTTTT; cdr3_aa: CASSPAGVLWSGELFF
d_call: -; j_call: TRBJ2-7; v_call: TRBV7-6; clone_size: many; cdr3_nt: TGTGCCAGCAGCCTTGAAGGAGGAGCACTCTACGAGCAGTACTTC; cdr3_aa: CASSLEGGALYEQYF
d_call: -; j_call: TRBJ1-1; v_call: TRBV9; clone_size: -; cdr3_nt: TGTGCCAGCAGCGGTCAGACAGGAAAAGCTTTCTTT; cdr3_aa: CASSGQTGKAFF
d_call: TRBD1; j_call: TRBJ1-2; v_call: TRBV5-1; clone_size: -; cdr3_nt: TGCGCCAGCAGCTTTGACAGGGGCGGCTATGGCTACACCTTC; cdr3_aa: CASSFDRGGYGYTF
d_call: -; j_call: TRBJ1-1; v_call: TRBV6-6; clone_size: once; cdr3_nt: TGTGCCAGCAGCCGGGTGGAGGGATTCACTGAAGCTTTCTTT; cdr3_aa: CASSRVEGFTEAFF
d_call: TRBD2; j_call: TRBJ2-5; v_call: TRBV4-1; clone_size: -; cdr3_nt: TGCGCCAGCAGCCAAGATACTAGCGGGGGTATACAAGAGACCCAGTACTTC; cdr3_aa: CASSQDTSGGIQETQYF
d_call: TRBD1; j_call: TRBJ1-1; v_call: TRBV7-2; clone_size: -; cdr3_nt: TGTGCCAGCAGCTTACAGGGGGTGACTACTGAAGCTTTCTTT; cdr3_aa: CASSLQGVTTEAFF
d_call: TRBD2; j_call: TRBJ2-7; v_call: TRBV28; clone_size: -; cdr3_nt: TGTGCCAGCAGTTTATACGGGGGGATCTACGAGCAGTACTTC; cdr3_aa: CASSLYGGIYEQYF
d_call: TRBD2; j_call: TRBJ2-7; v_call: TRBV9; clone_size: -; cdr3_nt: TGTGCCAGCAGTAGCGGGAGGGCCGGCGAGCAGTACTTC; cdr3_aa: CASSSGRAGEQYF
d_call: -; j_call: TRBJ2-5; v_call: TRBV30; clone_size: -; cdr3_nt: TGTGCCTGGAGTATCGGTCAAGAGACCCAGTACTTC; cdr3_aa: CAWSIGQETQYF
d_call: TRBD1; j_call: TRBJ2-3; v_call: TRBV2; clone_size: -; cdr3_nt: TGTGCCAGCCGAAGACAGGGTAGTGATACGCAGTATTTT; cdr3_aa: CASRRQGSDTQYF